The 30 T cell receptor beta chains below come from one sample, sequenced in a study of cytomegalovirus exposure and HLA in healthy donors. The study ran its PCR with 60 Vbeta and 13 Jbeta primers. Clones were read by immunoSEQ multiplex PCR, and TCRdb kept only the in-frame ones, dropping some. Among 95,000 to 100,000 clones listed, 75% to 90% were seen once. Sequencing used PBMCs. The receptor set was obtained from a man aged 25-45 years in good health and CMV-seronegative.

The J gene is TRBJ2-7, the V gene TRBV28; 9 positions agree with TRBD1. CDR1 is MDHEN and CDR2 is SYDVKM in the germline V gene. CDR3 length: 16 residues. V was clipped by 1 base and J by 3 bases; unmatched bases: 7. DNA of the CDR3: TGTGCCAGCAGTTTATACTACGGGACAGGGCACTACGAGCAGTACTTC. This gives the protein CASSLYYGTGHYEQYF.

V and J are TRBV18 and TRBJ1-4; D gene unclear. CDR1 KGHSH and CDR2 LQKENI come from the germline V gene. V gave up 5 bases and J gave up 7 bases, with 11 bases separating them. The CDR3 spans 13 residues. In DNA form, the CDR3 reads TGTGCCAGCTCAGGCGGGGAAGGTGAAAAACTGTTTTTT. This gives the protein CASSGGEGEKLFF.

The V and J genes are TRBV6-1 and TRBJ1-3; D uncertain. This CDR3 contains 14 residues. CDR1 is MNHNS, CDR2 SASEGT, per germline. Trimming left V 3 bases short and J 2 bases short, with 8 bases between. CDR3 sequence reads: CASSDLMAGNTIYF. The CDR3, as DNA: TGTGCCAGCAGTGACCTAATGGCTGGAAACACCATATATTTT.

The V call is TRBV7-2, the J call TRBJ1-1, with D tentatively TRBD1 (6 bases). This CDR3 contains 17 residues. V was shortened by 4 bases and J by 5 bases, with 23 bases between the two germline ends. Germline V gives CDR1 SGHTA, CDR2 FQGNSA. CDR3: CASSSGGQGLGRTEAFF. The CDR3 DNA reads TGTGCCAGCAGCTCGGGGGGGCAGGGCCTGGGGAGGACTGAAGCTTTCTTT. Complete variable domain (other parts from reference TRBV7-2 and TRBJ1-1): GAGVSQSPSNKVTEKGKDVELRCDPISGHTALYWYRQSLGQGLEFLIYFQGNSAPDKSGLPSDRFSAERTGGSVSTLTIQRTQQEDSAVYLCASSSGGQGLGRTEAFFGQGTRLTVV.

The genes are TRBV7-2 and TRBJ2-5; 9 bases are shared with TRBD1. With 5 bases clipped from V and 4 bases from J, the junction kept 11 bases outside the gene matches. Germline assignment: CDR1 SGHTA and CDR2 FQGNSA. The CDR3 spans 16 residues. CDR3: CASSINGQGMRETQYF. CDR3 in DNA: TGTGCCAGCAGCATAAACGGACAGGGGATGCGAGAGACCCAGTACTTC. The full variable domain, rest sourced from reference TRBV7-2 and TRBJ2-5, is GAGVSQSPSNKVTEKGKDVELRCDPISGHTALYWYRQSLGQGLEFLIYFQGNSAPDKSGLPSDRFSAERTGGSVSTLTIQRTQQEDSAVYLCASSINGQGMRETQYFGPGTRLLVL.

The chain combines TRBV9 with TRBJ2-1; D is undetermined. The germline V gene encodes CDR1 SGDLS and CDR2 YYNGEE. This CDR3 spans 16 amino acids. The V end lost 4 bases, the J end lost 0 bases, and 14 bases lay between the germline ends. The CDR3 loop is CASSPSSASSYNEQFF. DNA of the CDR3: TGTGCCAGCAGCCCCTCCTCTGCTAGCTCCTACAATGAGCAGTTCTTC.

The chain recombines TRBV7-6 with TRBJ2-5; 8 bases map to TRBD2. CDR1 and CDR2 from the germline V gene are SGHVS and FNYEAQ. J gave up 5 bases and V 0 bases, and 8 bases lay outside the gene matches. The CDR3 covers 16 residues. The CDR3 DNA sequence: TGTGCCAGCAGCTTAGCGGCGGGGGGAAACTCTGAGACCCAGTACTTC. Translation gives CASSLAAGGNSETQYF.

This chain connects TRBV6-6 to TRBJ2-5; weak D call: TRBD1 (6 bases). This CDR3 is 14 amino acids long. Germline CDR1 and CDR2: MNHNY and SVGAGI (reference sequence). V was trimmed by 5 bases and J by 3 bases, leaving 13 bases between them. CDR3 sequence (DNA): TGTGCCAGCAGTACGACAGGACACGAAGAGACCCAGTACTTC. Protein: CASSTTGHEETQYF.

The chain is built from TRBV15 and TRBJ1-5; possible D gene TRBD1, 5 bases. V was pared by 0 bases and J by 0 bases, with 9 bases between. The CDR3 is 16 amino acids. CDR1 LNHNV and CDR2 YYDKDF come from the germline V gene (reference sequence). The CDR3 here is CATSRDQGYSNQPQHF. CDR3 DNA sequence: TGTGCCACCAGCAGAGATCAGGGTTATAGCAATCAGCCCCAGCATTTT.

V is TRBV27 and J is TRBJ2-7, with a weak D call TRBD2 (5 bases). CDR1 is MNHEY and CDR2 is SMNVEV in the germline V gene (reference sequence). This CDR3 is 11 amino acids long. V was clipped by 7 bases and J by 5 bases, with 9 bases between them. The CDR3 region has the DNA TGTGCCAGCATCCGGGGTGACGAGCAGTACTTC. Translating gives CASIRGDEQYF.

This clone was detected only a few times. The V gene is TRBV9, the J gene TRBJ2-3, with D unresolved. Germline CDR1 SGDLS, CDR2 YYNGEE. The CDR3 is 13 amino acids. The ends were cut back, 0 bases at V and 5 bases at J, with 7 bases in the middle. The CDR3 region has the DNA TGTGCCAGCAGCGTAGGAGGTTTAGATACGCAGTATTTT. Residues: CASSVGGLDTQYF.

This chain links TRBV5-4 with TRBJ1-3; 9 positions match TRBD1. CDR3 length equals 18 residues. V lost 4 bases, J lost 0 bases, and 11 bases stayed unmatched. Germline V gene data show CDR1 as SGHNT and CDR2 as YYREEE (reference sequence). The CDR3: CASSGSPPGQGSGNTIYF. The DNA of the CDR3 is TGTGCCAGCAGCGGTAGCCCGCCGGGACAGGGCTCTGGAAACACCATATATTTT. Full variable domain (missing parts from reference TRBV5-4 and TRBJ1-3): ETGVTQSPTHLIKTRGQQVTLRCSSQSGHNTVSWYQQALGQGPQFIFQYYREEENGRGNFPPRFSGLQFPNYSSELNVNALELDDSALYLCASSGSPPGQGSGNTIYFGEGSWLTVV.

The gene calls are TRBV5-1 and TRBJ2-2; D ambiguous. V was shortened by 0 bases and J by 1 base, with 7 bases between the two germline ends. Germline CDR1 reads SGHRS; CDR2 reads YFSETQ. The CDR3 spans 15 residues. In DNA, the CDR3 is TGCGCCAGCAGCTTGGCCCCACAGAACACCGGGGAGCTGTTTTTT. Encoded protein: CASSLAPQNTGELFF.

The rearrangement links TRBV19 to TRBJ1-5; 7 bases align to TRBD1. V shed 5 bases, J shed 0 bases, and the junction held 1 base outside the gene matches. CDR1 and CDR2 (germline): LNHDA, SQIVND (reference sequence). The CDR3 is 14 amino acids. Here the CDR3 DNA reads TGTGCCAGTAGTGGGACAGCTAGCAATCAGCCCCAGCATTTT. Its protein product is CASSGTASNQPQHF.

This sequence joins TRBV6-6 and TRBJ2-7, with D perhaps TRBD2 (6 bases). The V gene's germline CDR1 is MNHNY and CDR2 SVGAGI (reference sequence). This CDR3 comprises 16 residues. V lost 0 bases to trimming and J lost 0 bases, with 12 bases between them. The CDR3 protein is CASSYSEGRHSYEQYF. CDR3 sequence (DNA): TGTGCCAGCAGTTACTCGGAGGGGCGGCACTCCTACGAGCAGTACTTC.

This clone has only one observation. The rearrangement joins TRBV19 to TRBJ2-7, with D tentatively TRBD2 (6 bases). CDR3 size: 15 residues. V lost 5 bases and J 1 base, leaving 15 bases between the germline ends. CDR1 LNHDA and CDR2 SQIVND come from the germline V gene (reference sequence). This chain's CDR3 is CASSYTGVGSYEQYF. The CDR3 DNA is TGTGCCAGTAGTTACACGGGGGTCGGATCCTACGAGCAGTACTTC. Using reference TRBV19 and TRBJ2-7 for the parts outside the CDR3, the full variable domain is DGGITQSPKYLFRKEGQNVTLSCEQNLNHDAMYWYRQDPGQGLRLIYYSQIVNDFQKGDIAEGYSVSREKKESFPLTVTSAQKNPTAFYLCASSYTGVGSYEQYFGPGTRLTVT.

The V gene is TRBV5-6, the J gene TRBJ2-7; 8 bases agree with TRBD1. V was clipped by 0 bases and J by 4 bases; unmatched bases: 6. This CDR3 is 15 amino acids long. Germline assignment: CDR1 SGHDT and CDR2 YYEEEE. The CDR3 bases are TGTGCCAGCAGCTTGGGGACAGGGAAAGCGTACGAGCAGTACTTC. It encodes CASSLGTGKAYEQYF.

The genes are TRBV4-1 and TRBJ2-1; possibly TRBD1 for D (8 bases). With 1 base removed from V and 2 bases from J, the gap between germline ends came to 15 bases. CDR3 length: 17 residues. In germline, CDR1 is MGHRA, CDR2 YSYEKL. This CDR3 is CASSQADTGGAYNEQFF. In DNA, the CDR3 is TGCGCCAGCAGCCAAGCAGACACAGGGGGGGCCTACAATGAGCAGTTCTTC.

This clone was seen once. The genes are TRBV28 and TRBJ1-6; 7 bases fit TRBD1. Germline V gives CDR1 MDHEN, CDR2 SYDVKM. The J segment lost 5 bases and the V segment lost 5 bases, leaving 6 bases of the junction unmatched. This CDR3 comprises 15 residues. DNA of the CDR3: TGTGCCAGCAGTAAGGGACAGTCAGATAATTCACCCCTCCACTTT. Translation gives CASSKGQSDNSPLHF.

This clone was detected only once. V and J are TRBV9 and TRBJ2-1, with 8 nucleotides matching TRBD2. V lost 3 bases to trimming and J lost 0 bases; unmatched junction nucleotides: 14. Germline V gene lookup returns CDR1 SGDLS and CDR2 YYNGEE. The CDR3 runs to 19 residues. CDR3 sequence reads: CASSAPGGAAGGSYNEQFF. CDR3 DNA: TGTGCCAGCAGCGCCCCGGGGGGGGCTGCGGGAGGCTCCTACAATGAGCAGTTCTTC.

In the case of this clone: The junction shows a germline mismatch at one end, possibly a read error. The chain joins TRBV2 to TRBJ2-4; 7 nucleotides line up with TRBD1. The CDR3 covers 15 residues. CDR1 and CDR2 (germline): SNHLY, FYNNEI. Here the CDR3 reads CASREDRAAKNIQYF. CDR3 nucleotides: TGTGCCAGCAGAGAAGACAGGGCGGCCAAAAACATTCAGTACTTC. The whole variable domain, filled in from reference TRBV2 and TRBJ2-4, reads EPEVTQTPSHQVTQMGQEVILRCVPISNHLYFYWYRQILGQKVEFLVSFYNNEISEKSEIFDDQFSVERPDGSNFTLKIRSTKLEDSAMYFCASREDRAAKNIQYFGAGTRLSVL.

The rearrangement joins TRBV7-8 to TRBJ2-7; 8 bases are a match to TRBD2. V shed 7 bases, J shed 5 bases, and the junction held 16 bases outside the gene matches. This CDR3 is 16 amino acids long. Germline lookup yields CDR1 SGHVS and CDR2 FQNEAQ. In DNA, the CDR3 is TGTGCCAGCATTCCTCTCCCCGGGACTAGTCAACACGAGCAGTACTTC. Translating gives CASIPLPGTSQHEQYF.

The chain has TRBV18 and TRBJ2-5; the match to TRBD2 covers 11 bases. V was clipped by 4 bases and J by 0 bases; unmatched bases: 10. The CDR3 loop spans 18 amino acids. Per the germline V gene, CDR1 is KGHSH and CDR2 is LQKENI. The CDR3 spells CASSLRLAGLKYQETQYF. The CDR3 DNA reads as TGTGCCAGCTCACTGCGACTAGCGGGACTTAAGTACCAAGAGACCCAGTACTTC.

The genes are TRBV18 and TRBJ1-3, with no clear D. Deletions cut 3 bases from V and 4 bases from J, with 16 bases between. Germline assignment: CDR1 KGHSH and CDR2 LQKENI. This CDR3 is 16 amino acids long. The CDR3 is CASSPASRVAGNTIYF. The CDR3 coding sequence is TGTGCCAGCTCACCCGCCTCCCGGGTAGCGGGAAACACCATATATTTT.

The V and J genes are TRBV5-4 and TRBJ1-2; tentative D call: TRBD1 (6 bases). Germline V gene sequence: CDR1 SGHNT, CDR2 YYREEE (reference sequence). V was clipped by 3 bases and J by 12 bases, with 18 bases between them. The length of the CDR3 is 13 residues. As DNA, the CDR3 is TGTGCCAGCAGCTCTAGGGGGACCGTGCCCCACACCTTC. This gives the protein CASSSRGTVPHTF. Combining the CDR3 with reference TRBV5-4 and TRBJ1-2 gives the whole variable domain ETGVTQSPTHLIKTRGQQVTLRCSSQSGHNTVSWYQQALGQGPQFIFQYYREEENGRGNFPPRFSGLQFPNYSSELNVNALELDDSALYLCASSSRGTVPHTFGSGTRLTVV.

The chain carries TRBV19 and TRBJ2-5; no clear D gene. Germline V gene lookup returns CDR1 LNHDA and CDR2 SQIVND (reference sequence). This CDR3 comprises 11 residues. The V gene lost 7 bases and the J gene lost 5 bases, with 8 bases spanning the gap. CDR3 DNA: TGTGCCAGTAAATACGGGGAGACCCAGTACTTC. It specifies CASKYGETQYF.

The chain employs TRBV6-5 and TRBJ1-5; D uncertain. Germline V gene data show CDR1 as MNHEY and CDR2 as SVGAGI. This CDR3 region has 15 residues. V lost 0 bases to trimming and J lost 4 bases, with 10 bases between them. In DNA, the CDR3 is TGTGCCAGCAGTTACTCGTCGGGAATGAATCAGCCCCAGCATTTT. It specifies CASSYSSGMNQPQHF.

The genes are TRBV6-1 and TRBJ1-1; 7 bases match TRBD1. CDR1 and CDR2 from the germline V gene are MNHNS and SASEGT. V gave up 5 bases and J gave up 3 bases; unmatched junction bases: 3. The CDR3 length is 13 residues. The CDR3 spells CASSSQGDTEAFF. DNA of the CDR3: TGTGCCAGCAGTTCCCAGGGGGACACTGAAGCTTTCTTT.

V is TRBV5-1 and J is TRBJ2-3, with D perhaps matching TRBD2 (5 bases). Germline assignment: CDR1 SGHRS and CDR2 YFSETQ. The CDR3 sequence is 13 residues long. Deletions cut 0 bases from V and 5 bases from J, with 7 bases between. CDR3 protein: CASSLGAGDTQYF. Here the CDR3 DNA reads TGCGCCAGCAGCTTGGGGGCGGGAGATACGCAGTATTTT.

The chain combines TRBV7-2 with TRBJ2-1; D possibly corresponds to TRBD2 (7 bases). Germline CDR1 is SGHTA and CDR2 is FQGNSA. This CDR3 comprises 16 residues. The ends were cut back, 0 bases at V and 1 base at J, with 10 bases in the middle. The CDR3 protein is CASSLAGGPSYNEQFF. The CDR3 bases are TGTGCCAGCAGCTTAGCGGGGGGGCCATCCTACAATGAGCAGTTCTTC. Full variable domain (missing parts from reference TRBV7-2 and TRBJ2-1): GAGVSQSPSNKVTEKGKDVELRCDPISGHTALYWYRQSLGQGLEFLIYFQGNSAPDKSGLPSDRFSAERTGGSVSTLTIQRTQQEDSAVYLCASSLAGGPSYNEQFFGPGTRLTVL.